The 21 T cell receptor beta chains listed next were all sequenced from one sample in a study of blood T cell repertoires in COVID-19. Sequencing was performed with immunoSEQ multiplex PCR; in TCRdb, only in-frame clones are kept and a portion is missing. The sample contains about 240,000 clones, 86% of which appear only once. What was sequenced was peripheral blood. These receptors originate from a man in his 60s with acute or convalescent COVID-19.

This clone was detected only once. The CDR3 reads CASQRHSGEAYEQYF. The CDR3 nucleotides read TGTGCCAGTCAAAGACACTCGGGGGAGGCCTACGAGCAGTACTTC. The chain recombines TRBV19 with TRBJ2-7; D may be TRBD2 (6 bases). V lost 8 bases and J lost 2, with 19 bases in between. The CDR3 has 15 residues. The germline V gene has CDR1 LNHDA and CDR2 SQIVND (reference sequence).

This clone came up once. This chain connects TRBV7-2 to TRBJ2-7; maybe TRBD2 (6 bases). The germline V gene encodes CDR1 SGHTA and CDR2 FQGNSA. Trimming pared 5 bases from V and 3 bases from J, leaving 17 bases between. CDR3 length: 15 amino acids. CDR3 in DNA: TGTGCCAGCAGCGAAAGTGGGACTGCCCACTACGAGCAGTACTTC. Protein product: CASSESGTAHYEQYF. The full variable domain, with the rest looked up from reference TRBV7-2 and TRBJ2-7, is GAGVSQSPSNKVTEKGKDVELRCDPISGHTALYWYRQSLGQGLEFLIYFQGNSAPDKSGLPSDRFSAERTGGSVSTLTIQRTQQEDSAVYLCASSESGTAHYEQYFGPGTRLTVT.

V and J are TRBV28 and TRBJ2-3; the match to TRBD1 covers 9 bases. J was trimmed by 12 bases and V by 2 bases; bases with no gene match: 3. Germline CDR1 is MDHEN and CDR2 is SYDVKM. The CDR3 totals 12 residues. CDR3 sequence reads: CASSLAQGAQYF. Written as DNA, the CDR3 is TGTGCCAGCAGTTTAGCACAGGGGGCCCAGTATTTT.

The chain links TRBV5-1 to TRBJ2-1, with a weak D call TRBD1 (6 bases). The CDR3 covers 16 residues. The V and J ends lost 4 bases and 2 bases respectively, with 16 bases between them. The germline gives CDR1 SGHRS, CDR2 YFSETQ. The CDR3 DNA sequence: TGCGCCAGCAGCGAATTGGGGGCGGATACCTACAATGAGCAGTTCTTC. Translating it yields CASSELGADTYNEQFF.

CDR3 sequence: CASSVVTGGPSEQYF. The DNA for the CDR3 is TGTGCCAGCAGCGTAGTCACAGGGGGCCCCTCCGAGCAGTACTTC. This chain uses TRBV9 with TRBJ2-7, with 9 bases that match TRBD1. This CDR3 comprises 15 residues. In germline, CDR1 is SGDLS, CDR2 YYNGEE. V was pared by 0 bases and J by 6 bases, with 7 bases of the junction left unmatched.

The chain carries TRBV19 and TRBJ2-6, with TRBD1 matching 10 bases. Germline assignment: CDR1 LNHDA and CDR2 SQIVND (reference sequence). The CDR3 runs 21 residues. Unmatched junction bases numbered 15, after V lost 4 bases and J lost 0 bases. The DNA for the CDR3 is TGTGCCAGTAGTACTCCTCCCGGGACAGGGGCCACTCGCTCTGGGGCCAACGTCCTGACTTTC. It encodes CASSTPPGTGATRSGANVLTF.

The genes are TRBV7-2 and TRBJ2-5, with TRBD2 matching 8 bases. Losses at the gene ends were 3 bases for V and 5 bases for J; bases not matched to a gene: 2. The CDR3 loop spans 13 amino acids. Germline V gene data show CDR1 as SGHTA and CDR2 as FQGNSA. Here the CDR3 reads CASSFGGDETQYF. Here the CDR3 DNA reads TGTGCCAGCAGCTTCGGGGGGGACGAGACCCAGTACTTC.

The chain recombines TRBV11-2 with TRBJ2-7; D possibly corresponds to TRBD1 (5 bases). The CDR3 has 14 amino acids. With 5 bases removed from V and 7 bases from J, the gap between germline ends came to 18 bases. Germline V gene data show CDR1 as SGHAT and CDR2 as FQNNGV. CDR3 DNA: TGTGCCAGCAGCCCCCTTGGACACGTGAGTGAGCAGTACTTC. Translating gives CASSPLGHVSEQYF.

The chain recombines TRBV9 with TRBJ2-3; 8 nucleotides agree with TRBD1. The CDR3 runs to 16 residues. V trimming: 1 base; J trimming: 4 bases; junction bases outside the gene matches: 8. Per the germline V gene, CDR1 is SGDLS and CDR2 is YYNGEE. The CDR3: CASSVTDRGVADTQYF. CDR3 DNA: TGTGCCAGCAGCGTAACCGACAGGGGAGTTGCAGATACGCAGTATTTT.

The chain links TRBV5-4 to TRBJ1-6; TRBD1 matches at 7 bases. V trimming: 2 bases; J trimming: 8 bases; junction bases outside the gene matches: 10. Germline CDR1 reads SGHNT; CDR2 reads YYREEE (reference sequence). The CDR3 runs to 16 residues. The CDR3 protein is CASSFLPGQPDSPLHF. In DNA, the CDR3 is TGTGCCAGCAGCTTTTTACCGGGACAGCCAGATTCACCCCTCCACTTT.

This chain links TRBV18 with TRBJ1-2; the D gene is possibly TRBD1 (5 bases). The CDR3 has 13 amino acids. Trimming removed 6 bases at V and 4 bases at J, with 12 bases between. Germline V lookup: CDR1 KGHSH, CDR2 LQKENI. DNA for the CDR3: TGTGCCAGCTCCCCAAGGGGAAGCTATGGCTACACCTTC. Translation gives CASSPRGSYGYTF.

This sequence joins TRBV7-2 and TRBJ2-1; D is possibly TRBD2 (6 bases). From germline, CDR1 is SGHTA and CDR2 FQGNSA. Deletions cut 5 bases from V and 9 bases from J, with 17 bases between. The CDR3 runs 14 residues. DNA of the CDR3: TGTGCCAGCAGCCTACTTGGGGGAGCGGGTGAGCAGTTCTTC. The encoded protein is CASSLLGGAGEQFF.

The chain couples TRBV5-3 to TRBJ2-7; D might be TRBD2 (6 bases). TRBV5-3 is known as an ORF, though its function is uncertain. The CDR3 is 18 residues long. Trimming left V 2 bases short and J 0 bases short, with 21 bases between. CDR3 sequence (DNA): TGTGCCAGAAGCTTAATTTGTAGCGGTACCAAGAGCTCCTACGAGCAGTACTTC. Translating gives CARSLICSGTKSSYEQYF.

The genes are TRBV3-1 (or the pseudogene TRBV3-2) and TRBJ1-5, with TRBD1 matching over 8 bases. CDR1 LGHDT and CDR2 YNNKEL come from the germline V gene (reference sequence). V was pared by 4 bases and J by 6 bases, with 5 bases of the junction left unmatched. This CDR3 is 14 amino acids long. CDR3 amino acids: CASSPQGGGQPQHF. Here the CDR3 DNA reads TGTGCCAGCAGCCCACAGGGGGGGGGTCAGCCCCAGCATTTT.

This clone was counted a few times. CDR3 DNA: TGTGCCAGCAGTTCACTCGGACTTCAGCCCCAGCATTTT. Translation: CASSSLGLQPQHF. The chain employs TRBV7-2 and TRBJ1-5; the D is unclear. Germline CDR1 and CDR2: SGHTA and FQGNSA. The CDR3 is 13 residues long. Trimming cost V 6 bases and J 6 bases, with 12 bases left between them. The full variable domain, completed using reference TRBV7-2 and TRBJ1-5, is GAGVSQSPSNKVTEKGKDVELRCDPISGHTALYWYRQSLGQGLEFLIYFQGNSAPDKSGLPSDRFSAERTGGSVSTLTIQRTQQEDSAVYLCASSSLGLQPQHFGDGTRLSIL.

The chain couples TRBV2 to TRBJ2-3; 10 bases align to TRBD2. J was trimmed by 3 bases and V by 4 bases; bases with no gene match: 7. CDR1 is SNHLY, CDR2 FYNNEI, per germline. The CDR3 extends over 16 amino acids. The CDR3 reads CASSGRTSGITDTQYF. CDR3 in DNA: TGTGCCAGCAGTGGAAGGACTAGCGGAATTACAGATACGCAGTATTTT.

This clone was detected once. The chain uses TRBV4-1 and TRBJ2-7, with 10 bases fitting TRBD2. The CDR3 totals 14 residues. V shed 1 base and J 3 bases; nucleotides not matched to a gene: 0. CDR1 MGHRA and CDR2 YSYEKL come from the germline V gene. For the CDR3, the DNA is TGCGCCAGCAGCCAAGCTAGCGGGAGCTACGAGCAGTACTTC. Encoded protein: CASSQASGSYEQYF.

The chain couples TRBV7-9 to TRBJ1-1; TRBD1 matches 7 bases. Germline CDR1 SEHNR, CDR2 FQNEAQ (reference sequence). CDR3 length equals 15 residues. V shed 5 bases, J shed 3 bases, and the junction held 9 bases outside the gene matches. CDR3 coding DNA: TGTGCCAGCAGCATACGACAGGGTAGGGACACTGAAGCTTTCTTT. It specifies CASSIRQGRDTEAFF.

This chain links TRBV19 with TRBJ1-5; D might be TRBD1 (6 bases). The germline V and J ends were trimmed by 5 bases and 7 bases, with 15 bases remaining between them. Germline CDR1 LNHDA, CDR2 SQIVND (reference sequence). The length of the CDR3 is 14 residues. This CDR3 reads CASSLRQVKQPQHF. The CDR3 nucleotides are TGTGCCAGTAGTTTAAGACAGGTCAAACAGCCCCAGCATTTT.

The chain combines TRBV10-3 with TRBJ2-1, with D possibly being TRBD2 (5 bases). The CDR3 has 18 amino acids. Trimming left V 2 bases short and J 9 bases short, with 26 bases between. CDR1 ENHRY and CDR2 SYGVKD come from the germline V gene. CDR3 in amino acids: CAISEPRIEPGLAAEQFF. The CDR3 bases are TGTGCCATCAGTGAGCCGCGAATCGAACCGGGGTTGGCCGCTGAGCAGTTCTTC.

The count of this clone is one. In DNA form, the CDR3 reads TGTGCCAGCAGCGCTGGGACAGGGGGCCCCAACACTGAAGCTTTCTTT. This sequence encodes CASSAGTGGPNTEAFF. V and J are TRBV9 and TRBJ1-1; 12 bases agree with TRBD1. V lost 3 bases and J lost 2; bases outside the gene matches: 5. The CDR3 spans 16 residues. Germline V gene data show CDR1 as SGDLS and CDR2 as YYNGEE.